This T cell receptor beta chain is from a study of CD8+ T cells in alopecia areata. The study, taken as a whole, reports: Normal scalp showed lower clonality than lesional scalp, especially alopecia totalis/universalis. In scalp, tofacitinib significantly decreased clonality and expanded CD8+ clones among the top 100.

Reverse transcription of extracted RNA yielded cDNA, which provided the sequencing template. Libraries were prepared by immunoSEQ multiplex PCR; TCRdb keeps only in-frame clonotypes and omits some of them. The top ten hold 11% of the sample, which has more than 95,000 clones, approximately 90% seen once. The CDR3 extends over 15 amino acids. Germline loops: CDR1 WSHSY, CDR2 SAAADI. Trimming removed 4 bases from V and 2 bases from J, with 13 bases in between. This clone has just one count. Its antigen is still unknown. Specified treatment: oral pan-JAK inhibitor, 5-10 mg twice daily. PBMCs yielded sorted CD4+ and CD8+ T cells.

This receptor was identified in a human donor with alopecia areata. The sequences come from CD8+ T cells sorted from blood, collected around week 31, from a patient treated with tofacitinib. The chain links TRBV10-2 to TRBJ2-3, with D unclear. The CDR3 DNA sequence: TGCGCCAGCAGTGGGGTTGGAGCGCTCACAGATACGCAGTATTTT. Its translation is CASSGVGALTDTQYF.